This T cell receptor beta chain was profiled in a study of T cell changes during pregnancy in multiple sclerosis. Generated by immunoSEQ multiplex PCR, the TCRdb table keeps only in-frame clones and is missing some. In the table there are around 50,000 clones, about 93% of which are singletons. The junction had 2 bases not matched to a gene; V was cut back by 0 bases and J by 8 bases. CDR3 length equals 13 residues. Germline V gene lookup returns CDR1 SGHAT and CDR2 FQNNGV. The TCR sequence derives from a female donor in good health, enrolled as a control in a pregnancy study. The source material was CD4+ T cells from peripheral blood mononuclear cells, sampled after pregnancy. The chain recombines TRBV11-2 with TRBJ1-2, with 8 nucleotides matching TRBD1. This CDR3 is CASSLDRGRGYTF. CDR3 sequence (DNA): TGTGCCAGCAGCTTAGACAGGGGGCGAGGCTACACCTTC.